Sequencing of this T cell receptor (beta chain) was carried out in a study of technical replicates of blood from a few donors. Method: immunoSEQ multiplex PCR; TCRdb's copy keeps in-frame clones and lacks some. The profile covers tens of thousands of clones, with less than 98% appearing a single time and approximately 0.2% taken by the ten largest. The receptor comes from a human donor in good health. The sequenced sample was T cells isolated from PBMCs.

The CDR3 sequence is CASSDRRTGDNYGYTF. The DNA for the CDR3 is TGTGCCAGCAGTGATCGAAGGACAGGGGATAACTATGGCTACACCTTC. The J gene is TRBJ1-2, the V gene TRBV2, with 9 bases lining up with TRBD1. This CDR3 has 16 residues. Germline loops: CDR1 SNHLY, CDR2 FYNNEI. Unmatched junction bases numbered 6, after V lost 3 bases and J lost 1 base.